The 15 T cell receptor beta chains listed next were all sequenced from one sample in a study of low-dose radiotherapy and immunotherapy resistance in tumors. Both TCRalpha and TCRbeta chains were reverse transcribed with V-gene-specific primers. With a constant-region primer and a V-primer adapter, TCRs were subjected to 20 PCR cycles of amplification. TCRdb used MiXCR to reprocess the reads, holding one entry per CDR3 protein. The profile shows tens of thousands of distinct CDR3 sequences, around a fifth of them singletons. Indicated time point: after trial treatment. This sample's treatment: LDRT plus nivolumab, ipilimumab, low-dose cyclophosphamide and aspirin (RACIN trial). The material was PBMCs, obtained after low-dose radiotherapy plus immunotherapy. The source is a female donor with ovarian cancer.

This clonotype showed up just a few times. The genes are TRBV30 and TRBJ2-6; weak D call: TRBD1 (6 bases). Germline loops: CDR1 GTSNPN, CDR2 SVGIG (reference sequence). Trimming took 3 bases from V and 0 from J, leaving 12 bases between them. This CDR3 is 16 amino acids long. CDR3: CAWRETGISGANVLTF. CDR3 coding DNA: TGTGCCTGGAGAGAGACAGGAATCTCTGGGGCCAACGTCCTGACTTTC.

This chain links TRBV3-1 with TRBJ1-1; D call uncertain. There are 13 residues in the CDR3. Germline-derived CDR1 and CDR2 are LGHDT and YNNKEL (reference sequence). The V end was cut by 0 bases, the J end by 4 bases, with 6 bases between. CDR3 nucleotide sequence: TGTGCCAGCAGCCAAGACAGAATCACTGAAGCTTTCTTT. Translating it yields CASSQDRITEAFF.

This clonotype was seen a few times. V gene TRBV7-2 combines with J gene TRBJ2-7; D unresolved. Germline values: CDR1 SGHTA, CDR2 FQGNSA. Deletions cut 2 bases from V and 4 bases from J, with 9 bases between. The CDR3 loop spans 13 amino acids. CDR3 amino acids: CASSLPTTYEQYF. CDR3 DNA: TGTGCCAGCAGCTTACCAACCACGTACGAGCAGTACTTC.

This clonotype was observed many times. The chain combines TRBV6-2 or TRBV6-3 with TRBJ1-1; a possible D gene is TRBD1 (6 bases). CDR3 length: 17 amino acids. V was cut by 2 bases and J by 0 bases, with 16 bases left in between. The germline V gene encodes CDR1 MNHEY and CDR2 SVGEGT. The CDR3 loop reads CASSYRKPTGLNTEAFF. The DNA for the CDR3 is TGTGCCAGCAGTTACCGGAAACCGACAGGCCTGAACACTGAAGCTTTCTTT.

The J gene is TRBJ2-7, the V gene TRBV18, with D maybe TRBD2 (5 bases). The V gene's germline CDR1 is KGHSH and CDR2 LQKENI. Trimming pared 3 bases from V and 6 bases from J, leaving 18 bases between. The CDR3 loop spans 15 amino acids. CDR3 amino acids: CASSPRGSVGGEQYF. CDR3 coding DNA: TGTGCCAGCTCACCCCGGGGTAGCGTCGGAGGCGAGCAGTACTTC. Full variable domain (remainder filled in from reference TRBV18 and TRBJ2-7): NAGVMQNPRHLVRRRGQEARLRCSPMKGHSHVYWYRQLPEEGLKFMVYLQKENIIDESGMPKERFSAEFPKEGPSILRIQQVVRGDSAAYFCASSPRGSVGGEQYFGPGTRLTVT.

The rearrangement joins TRBV27 to TRBJ2-5, with a tentative D call TRBD2 (6 bases). The germline gives CDR1 MNHEY, CDR2 SMNVEV (reference sequence). The V gene lost 6 bases and the J gene lost 6 bases, with 11 bases spanning the gap. This CDR3 region has 12 residues. The CDR3 protein is CASRGGPKTQYF. CDR3 coding DNA: TGTGCCAGCAGGGGAGGTCCAAAGACCCAGTACTTC.

This clonotype was observed many times. The CDR3 coding sequence is TGTGCCAGCAGTCCTGGTGGTGAGCAGTTCTTC. It is translated as CASSPGGEQFF. The rearrangement joins TRBV6-2 or TRBV6-3 to TRBJ2-1; D is uncertain. Deletions cut 5 bases from V and 9 bases from J, with 8 bases between. CDR1 MNHEY and CDR2 SVGEGT come from the germline V gene. This CDR3 is built from 11 residues.

In its sample, this clonotype was seen a few times. This chain joins TRBV24-1 and TRBJ2-1, with D maybe TRBD2 (7 bases). The V gene lost 0 bases and the J gene lost 9 bases, with 11 bases spanning the gap. Germline V lookup: CDR1 KGHDR, CDR2 SFDVKD. The CDR3 has 14 amino acids. DNA for the CDR3: TGTGCCACCAGTGATTTGCATAGGGGGGGTGAGCAGTTCTTC. This sequence encodes CATSDLHRGGEQFF.

Ten or more counts support this clonotype. V is TRBV5-1 and J is TRBJ2-1, with 7 positions matching TRBD1. Germline V lookup: CDR1 SGHRS, CDR2 YFSETQ. Trimming removed 0 bases from V and 0 bases from J; junction bases left unmatched: 3. This CDR3 has 16 amino acids. CDR3 nucleotides: TGCGCCAGCAGCTTGGTCCCAGGGGGCTCCTACAATGAGCAGTTCTTC. The encoded protein is CASSLVPGGSYNEQFF.

The chain recombines TRBV18 with TRBJ2-1; D is ambiguous. Trimming took off 6 bases at V and 9 bases at J, with 12 bases between the two ends. CDR1 is KGHSH, CDR2 LQKENI, per germline. The CDR3 sequence is 12 residues long. Here the CDR3 DNA reads TGTGCCAGCTCTGTGGCGCACGGTGAGCAGTTCTTC. Protein sequence: CASSVAHGEQFF.

In its sample, this clonotype was seen many times. The chain has TRBV5-5 and TRBJ2-1; D uncertain. CDR1 and CDR2 (germline): SGHKS, YYEKEE (reference sequence). With 3 bases removed from V and 2 bases from J, the gap between germline ends came to 12 bases. CDR3 size: 15 residues. CDR3 sequence (DNA): TGTGCCAGCAGCTCAGACATAGACCCCTACAATGAGCAGTTCTTC. It translates to CASSSDIDPYNEQFF.

The J gene is TRBJ1-2, the V gene TRBV5-6; D may be TRBD1 (5 bases). V was clipped by 5 bases and J by 6 bases, with 14 bases between them. In germline, CDR1 is SGHDT, CDR2 YYEEEE. The CDR3 runs 13 residues. The CDR3 spells CASREWGVDGYTF. The DNA of the CDR3 is TGTGCCAGCAGAGAATGGGGGGTCGATGGCTACACCTTC.

Worth noting for this clonotype: A read error may explain this, as a much larger clone is one base away. The V and J genes are TRBV30 and TRBJ2-7, with D perhaps assigned TRBD1 or TRBD2 (5 bases each). Germline values: CDR1 GTSNPN, CDR2 SVGIG (reference sequence). V dropped 7 bases and J dropped 2 bases, with 18 bases sitting between them. The CDR3 has 14 amino acids. The CDR3 sequence is CAFRSERGPYEQYF. The CDR3 DNA reads as TGTGCCTTTCGGTCGGAGAGGGGTCCCTACGAGCAGTACTTC.

This clonotype has a count of ten or more. The chain couples TRBV4-1 to TRBJ1-1, with D unclear. This CDR3 has 15 amino acids. Per the germline V gene, CDR1 is MGHRA and CDR2 is YSYEKL. V was clipped by 3 bases and J by 0 bases, with 11 bases between them. The CDR3 is CASSQNPALNTEAFF. The CDR3 nucleotides read TGCGCCAGCAGCCAGAACCCCGCACTGAACACTGAAGCTTTCTTT.

Concerning this clonotype itself: A far larger clone is one base from this, pointing to a likely read error. V and J are TRBV5-5 and TRBJ2-5; D is ambiguous. The V gene's germline CDR1 is SGHKS and CDR2 YYEKEE (reference sequence). V was trimmed by 0 bases and J by 11 bases, leaving 20 bases between them. The CDR3 loop spans 15 amino acids. The CDR3 spells CASSLGGGSYNEQYF. DNA of the CDR3: TGTGCCAGCAGCTTGGGTGGTGGCTCCTACAATGAGCAGTACTTC.